A selection of T cell receptor beta chains follows, all from one sample in a study of CD8 T cells in Susac syndrome. TCRdb re-derived calls from the immunoSEQ multiplex PCR reads in MiXCR, one entry per CDR3 protein. The sample records about 120,000 distinct CDR3 sequences, just over 95% being singletons. Sequencing was performed on CD4+ T cells from PBMCs. These receptors all come from a human donor with Susac syndrome. Each CDR3 is given with its conserved first and last residue.

j_call	v_call	cdr3_aa
TRBJ1-5	TRBV24-1	CATSDQYSNQPQHF
TRBJ2-3	TRBV24-1	CATSDYEDTQYF
TRBJ2-5	TRBV18	CASSPKPGETQYF
TRBJ2-3	TRBV5-1	CASSLAFGGMYDGLTDTQYF
TRBJ2-1	TRBV28	CASSPSRVGGNEQFF
TRBJ2-7	TRBV28	CASSPVQGGAYEQYF
TRBJ2-7	TRBV5-1	CASSGELASNEQYF
TRBJ2-1	TRBV11-3	CASSLGLGDNEQFF
TRBJ1-5	TRBV27	CASWDTDQPQHF
TRBJ2-1	TRBV3-1	CASSSTSGRYNEQFF
TRBJ2-5	TRBV4-2	CASSQDLFAPGGETQYF
TRBJ2-3	TRBV15	CATSRDPRESGTDTQYF
TRBJ2-3	TRBV5-4	CAVREGTDTQYF
TRBJ1-3	TRBV10-3	CAISGGRPDSGNTIYF
TRBJ1-4	TRBV7-9	CASSSGTLDPTNEKLFF
TRBJ2-7	TRBV20-1	CSARGGPVHEQYF
TRBJ2-3	TRBV27	CASSPPGQITDTQYF
TRBJ2-6	TRBV5-4	CASRPPNRDSGANVLTF
TRBJ1-4	TRBV24-1	CATSGPGQVFDEKLFF
TRBJ1-2	TRBV30	CAWTDNRNRVVNTF
TRBJ1-2	TRBV12-3/TRBV12-4	CASSPIRQGGSFGYTF
TRBJ2-1	TRBV28	CASSPAGTGGRDEQFF
TRBJ1-1	TRBV4-3	CASSQDTTARSTEAFF
TRBJ2-5	TRBV28	CASSLRTPQETQYF
TRBJ1-3	TRBV30	CAWRSPGNTIYF
TRBJ2-1	TRBV28	CASRQSGLWDNEQFF
TRBJ1-5	TRBV2	CASSEGTGQLNQPQHF
TRBJ2-3	TRBV12-3/TRBV12-4	CASSRTSGSGARTDTQYF
TRBJ1-4	TRBV7-2	CASSSNRGGNEKLFF
TRBJ2-3	TRBV4-1	CASSQTGAGVSTDTQYF
TRBJ2-4	TRBV7-2	CASTSGGPGHQYF
TRBJ1-1	TRBV6-5	CASTPDGNTEAFF
TRBJ2-7	TRBV29-1	CSVVLGLKGWKSYEQYF
TRBJ2-1	TRBV6-1	CASSEGGKGPYNEQFF
TRBJ2-5	TRBV7-6	CASSSGQLKETQYF
TRBJ2-1	TRBV18	CASSPPAGDNEQFF
TRBJ2-5	TRBV3-1	CASSQIQDPQETQYF
TRBJ2-7	TRBV27	CASSLEGPPLGHEQYF
TRBJ2-5	TRBV7-6	CASSLEWEETQYF
TRBJ1-2	TRBV14	CASSQDVFYGYTF
TRBJ2-5	TRBV5-1	CASSSWRGLQETQYF
TRBJ1-4	TRBV12-3/TRBV12-4	CASSFYTGEKLFF
TRBJ2-3	TRBV5-1	CASSLEIGSSTDTQYF
TRBJ2-5	TRBV2	CASSEDRQGGDQETQYF
TRBJ2-1	TRBV12-3/TRBV12-4	CASSAREFYNEQFF
TRBJ2-7	TRBV20-1	CSARDFQSYEQYF
TRBJ1-4	TRBV27	CASSPLQGKIGEKLFF
TRBJ1-1	TRBV7-2	CASSLVSGANTEAFF
TRBJ2-5	TRBV14	CASSQGARSETQYF
TRBJ2-3	TRBV3-1	CASSQERVGPDTQYF
TRBJ2-1	TRBV5-1	CASSLARQGADEQFF
TRBJ2-3	TRBV19	CASSIEDTQYF
TRBJ2-7	TRBV20-1	CSAEALLYEQYF
TRBJ2-3	TRBV6-5	CASSSPWGSSTDTQYF
TRBJ2-5	TRBV7-9	CASSFLASQETQYF